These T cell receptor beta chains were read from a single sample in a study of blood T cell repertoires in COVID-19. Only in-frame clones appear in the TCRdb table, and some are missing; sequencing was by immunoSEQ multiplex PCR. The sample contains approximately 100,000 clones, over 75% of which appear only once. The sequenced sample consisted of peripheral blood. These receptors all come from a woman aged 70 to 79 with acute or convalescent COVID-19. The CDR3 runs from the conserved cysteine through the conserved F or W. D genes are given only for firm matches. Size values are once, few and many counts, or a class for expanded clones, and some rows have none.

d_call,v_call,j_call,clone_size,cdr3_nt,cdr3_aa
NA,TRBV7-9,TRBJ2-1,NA,TGTGCCAGCAGCTTAGGCGGTTTCGACGGGAGCAATGAGCAGTTCTTC,CASSLGGFDGSNEQFF
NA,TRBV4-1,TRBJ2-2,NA,TGCGCCAGCAGCCGAAGTCTTATAAGGGGGGGCTACGGGGAGCTGTTTTTT,CASSRSLIRGGYGELFF
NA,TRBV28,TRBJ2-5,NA,TGTGCCAGCAGTTACCCCGGACCTGGGGGGCAAGAGACCCAGTACTTC,CASSYPGPGGQETQYF
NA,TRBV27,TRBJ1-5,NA,TGTGCCAGCACTCCTTCGATCAAGGGGGGGGGCAATCAGCCCCAGCATTTT,CASTPSIKGGGNQPQHF
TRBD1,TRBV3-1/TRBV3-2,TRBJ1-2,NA,TGTGCCAGCAGCCAAGAGGGACAGGGTAACTATGGCTACACCTTC,CASSQEGQGNYGYTF
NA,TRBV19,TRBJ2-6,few,TGTGCCAGTAGTTCTCAGGGGATTTCTGGGGCCAACGTCCTGACTTTC,CASSSQGISGANVLTF
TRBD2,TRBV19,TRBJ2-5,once,TGTGCCAGTAGGGGGACTAGCGGGGGATACCAAGAGACCCAGTACTTC,CASRGTSGGYQETQYF
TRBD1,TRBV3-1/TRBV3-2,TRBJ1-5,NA,TGTGCCAGCAGCCAAGGTTTAGCAGGGGGCGGTCAGCCCCAGCATTTT,CASSQGLAGGGQPQHF
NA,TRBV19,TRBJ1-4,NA,TGTGCCAGTAGTATAGAACGGGAAGCTAATGAAAAACTGTTTTTT,CASSIEREANEKLFF
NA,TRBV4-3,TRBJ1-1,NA,TGCGCCAGCAGCCAAGATGGGGCGAGGACGGCGTCGAACACTGAAGCTTTCTTT,CASSQDGARTASNTEAFF
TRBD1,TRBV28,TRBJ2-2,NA,TGTGCCAGCAGTGCCCGGACAGGATATCCTCCGAACACCGGGGAGCTGTTTTTT,CASSARTGYPPNTGELFF
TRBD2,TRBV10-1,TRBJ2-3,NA,TGCGCCAGCAGTGAGTCAAGCGGGAGGTTCGGTACGCAGTATTTT,CASSESSGRFGTQYF
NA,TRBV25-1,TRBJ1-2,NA,TGTGCCAGCAGGGACATCTATGGCTACACCTTC,CASRDIYGYTF
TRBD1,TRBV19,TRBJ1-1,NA,TGTGCCAGTAGTGCTCTGACAGGGGGCACTGAAGCTTTCTTT,CASSALTGGTEAFF
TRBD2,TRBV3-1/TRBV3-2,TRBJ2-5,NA,TGTGCCAGCAGCCAAGATCTCGCGGGAGGCAGAGAGACCCAGTACTTC,CASSQDLAGGRETQYF
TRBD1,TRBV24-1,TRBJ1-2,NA,TGTGCCACCAGTGATGGACAGGGGGGGATAGCTAACTATGGCTACACCTTC,CATSDGQGGIANYGYTF
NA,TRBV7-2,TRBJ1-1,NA,TGTGCCAGCAGCCCGAGACAGGATTCGAGCACTGAAGCTTTCTTT,CASSPRQDSSTEAFF
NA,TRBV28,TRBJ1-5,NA,TGTGCCAGCAAAGGTTCAGGGGAAGTTCAGCCCCAGCATTTT,CASKGSGEVQPQHF
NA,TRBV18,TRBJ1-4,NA,TGTGCCAGCTCACCGAACAGGGAAAAACTGTTTTTT,CASSPNREKLFF
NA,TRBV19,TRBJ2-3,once,TGTGCCAGTAGCCGAGGTACTAGTCACCCAGATACGCAGTATTTT,CASSRGTSHPDTQYF
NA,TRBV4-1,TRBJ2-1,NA,TGCGCCAGCAGCCAACGACACCAACCCAATGAGCAGTTCTTC,CASSQRHQPNEQFF
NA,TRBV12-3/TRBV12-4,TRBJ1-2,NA,TGTGCCAGCAGTTTTGGCGGCTATGGCTACACCTTC,CASSFGGYGYTF
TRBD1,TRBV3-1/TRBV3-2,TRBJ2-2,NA,TGTGCCAGCCGATACAGGGGAAACACCGGGGAGCTGTTTTTT,CASRYRGNTGELFF
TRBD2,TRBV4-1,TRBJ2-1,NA,TGCGCCAGCAGCCAAACGAGCGGGGGGGCAAACAATGAGCAGTTCTTC,CASSQTSGGANNEQFF
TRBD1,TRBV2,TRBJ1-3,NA,TGTGCCAGATTATACAGGGGGAGCTCTGGAAACACCATATATTTT,CARLYRGSSGNTIYF
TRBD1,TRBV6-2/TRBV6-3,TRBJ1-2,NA,TGTGCCAGCAGTAATGCCCCTCGACAGGGGAGTAACTATGGCTACACCTTC,CASSNAPRQGSNYGYTF
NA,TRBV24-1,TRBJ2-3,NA,TGTGCCACCAGTCGTGCAGCAGGGCTACGAAGCACAGATACGCAGTATTTT,CATSRAAGLRSTDTQYF
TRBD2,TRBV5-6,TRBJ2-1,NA,TGTGCCAGCAGCTTAGCGGGAGCTTCTAATGAGCAGTTCTTC,CASSLAGASNEQFF
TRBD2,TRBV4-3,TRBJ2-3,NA,TGCGCCAGCAGCCAAGATAGGCCGGGACTAGCAGGTAGAGATACGCAGTATTTT,CASSQDRPGLAGRDTQYF
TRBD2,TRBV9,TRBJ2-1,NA,TGTGCCAGCAGCGTAGCGGGGGGGTTTGGAGAGCAGTTCTTC,CASSVAGGFGEQFF
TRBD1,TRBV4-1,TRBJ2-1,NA,TGCGCCAGCAGCCAATCCCCGGGGACAGGGGCGAACAATGAGCAGTTCTTC,CASSQSPGTGANNEQFF
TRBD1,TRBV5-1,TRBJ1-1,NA,TGCGCCAGCAGCGTATCAGGGGGCGCTGGGAACACTGAAGCTTTCTTT,CASSVSGGAGNTEAFF
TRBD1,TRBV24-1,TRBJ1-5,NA,TGTGCCACCAGTGCAAACAGGGGAAATCAGCCCCAGCATTTT,CATSANRGNQPQHF
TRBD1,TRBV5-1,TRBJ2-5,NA,TGCGCCAGCAGCCTCGCGTGGCAGGGGGCTTTTGAGACCCAGTACTTC,CASSLAWQGAFETQYF
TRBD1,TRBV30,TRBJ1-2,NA,TGTGCCTGGATCAGGGGGCGAACTAACTATGGCTACACCTTC,CAWIRGRTNYGYTF